The 21 T cell receptor beta chains reported below all come from one sample, sequenced in a study of cytomegalovirus exposure and HLA in healthy donors. The PCR contained 60 Vbeta and 13 Jbeta primers. Clones were read by immunoSEQ multiplex PCR, and TCRdb kept only the in-frame ones, dropping some. In the table there are 90,000 to 150,000 clones, roughly 80% of which are singletons. The sample was PBMCs. These TCRs come from a man aged 45 to 65 in good health and CMV-seronegative.

The chain combines TRBV7-2 with TRBJ1-2; tentative D call: TRBD1 (6 bases). The CDR3 covers 15 residues. V lost 5 bases and J 6 bases, leaving 19 bases between the germline ends. CDR1 and CDR2 from the germline V gene are SGHTA and FQGNSA. In DNA, the CDR3 is TGTGCCAGCAGCCGACAGATTTCACAGGGACATGGCTACACCTTC. Residues: CASSRQISQGHGYTF.

The V and J genes are TRBV18 and TRBJ1-6; a weak D match, TRBD1 (6 bases). Germline-derived CDR1 and CDR2 are KGHSH and LQKENI. There are 16 residues in the CDR3. V was shortened by 0 bases and J by 7 bases, with 13 bases between the two germline ends. The CDR3 is CASSPPDRQFNSPLHF. The CDR3, as DNA: TGTGCCAGCTCACCACCCGACAGGCAGTTCAATTCACCCCTCCACTTT.

This sequence joins TRBV11-2 and TRBJ1-2; a weak D match, TRBD1 (5 bases). V shed 8 bases and J shed 4 bases, with 17 bases lying between them. The germline CDR1 and CDR2 sequences are SGHAT and FQNNGV. The CDR3 totals 14 residues. The CDR3 coding sequence is TGTGCCAGCCGAGACAGTACTTTGAGCTATGGCTACACCTTC. Translating gives CASRDSTLSYGYTF.

This clone turned up a few times. The chain couples TRBV15 to TRBJ2-5; no clear D. Germline-derived CDR1 and CDR2 are LNHNV and YYDKDF (reference sequence). Trimming removed 0 bases from V and 11 bases from J, with 10 bases in between. The CDR3 extends over 12 amino acids. This CDR3 reads CATSRDTLVQYF. The CDR3 nucleotides read TGTGCCACCAGCAGAGATACCCTAGTGCAGTACTTC. Complete variable domain (other parts from reference TRBV15 and TRBJ2-5): DAMVIQNPRYQVTQFGKPVTLSCSQTLNHNVMYWYQQKSSQAPKLLFHYYDKDFNNEADTPDNFQSRRPNTSFCFLDIRSPGLGDTAMYLCATSRDTLVQYFGPGTRLLVL.

This clone was counted between two and nine times. The chain combines TRBV9 with TRBJ2-5, with D possibly matching TRBD2 (5 bases). Looked up from germline, CDR1 is SGDLS and CDR2 is YYNGEE. The CDR3 has 14 residues. The V end lost 3 bases, the J end lost 2 bases, and 11 bases lay between the germline ends. CDR3 residues: CASSAWTEQETQYF. The CDR3 DNA reads as TGTGCCAGCAGCGCGTGGACTGAGCAAGAGACCCAGTACTTC.

The chain combines TRBV6-6 with TRBJ2-4; possible D gene TRBD2, 5 bases. V was clipped by 5 bases and J by 0 bases, with 8 bases between them. The V gene's germline CDR1 is MNHNY and CDR2 SVGAGI (reference sequence). This CDR3 has 14 residues. The CDR3 sequence is CASSTGLAKNIQYF. CDR3 DNA: TGTGCCAGCAGTACGGGGTTAGCCAAAAACATTCAGTACTTC.

The chain uses TRBV5-1 and TRBJ1-4; 8 bases map to TRBD1. The germline V gene has CDR1 SGHRS and CDR2 YFSETQ. V shed 0 bases and J 8 bases; nucleotides not matched to a gene: 3. CDR3 size: 14 residues. As DNA, the CDR3 is TGCGCCAGCAGCTTGGGCAGGGGGCGCGAAAAACTGTTTTTT. This gives the protein CASSLGRGREKLFF.

The chain employs TRBV5-4 and TRBJ2-5; unclear D gene. V was pared by 0 bases and J by 1 base, with 7 bases between. This CDR3 has 14 amino acids. CDR1 is SGHNT, CDR2 YYREEE, per germline (reference sequence). The CDR3 is CASSLVTVQETQYF. CDR3 nucleotide sequence: TGTGCCAGCAGCTTGGTCACAGTCCAAGAGACCCAGTACTTC.

This chain uses TRBV6-6 with TRBJ2-7, with D perhaps matching TRBD2 (5 bases). With 4 bases removed from V and 4 bases from J, the gap between germline ends came to 11 bases. There are 13 residues in the CDR3. CDR1 MNHNY and CDR2 SVGAGI come from the germline V gene (reference sequence). CDR3 nucleotide sequence: TGTGCCAGCAGTTCTCGGGGTAGATACGAGCAGTACTTC. Amino acid sequence: CASSSRGRYEQYF.

The rearrangement joins TRBV5-6 to TRBJ2-7, with TRBD2 identical over 8 bases. Trimming removed 3 bases from V and 2 bases from J; junction bases left unmatched: 16. Germline V lookup: CDR1 SGHDT, CDR2 YYEEEE. The CDR3 has 18 residues. The CDR3 coding sequence is TGTGCCAGCAGCTACGGAGGGGCAACTAGCGGTGTCGCCTACGAGCAGTACTTC. This codes for CASSYGGATSGVAYEQYF.

The rearrangement joins TRBV5-1 to TRBJ1-3; the match to TRBD1 covers 8 bases. The CDR3 is made up of 15 amino acids. V shed 4 bases, J shed 0 bases, and the junction held 3 bases outside the gene matches. Per the germline V gene, CDR1 is SGHRS and CDR2 is YFSETQ. The DNA of the CDR3 is TGCGCCAGCAGCGCGGGGACAGGCTCTGGAAACACCATATATTTT. Amino acid sequence: CASSAGTGSGNTIYF.

J is TRBJ1-5 and V is TRBV27; D possibly corresponds to TRBD1 (5 bases). V lost 5 bases to trimming and J lost 4 bases, with 21 bases between them. Germline assignment: CDR1 MNHEY and CDR2 SMNVEV (reference sequence). The CDR3 runs 17 residues. CDR3 sequence reads: CASSPLTGRPLNQPQHF. CDR3 DNA sequence: TGTGCCAGCAGTCCACTAACAGGACGGCCGTTGAATCAGCCCCAGCATTTT.

In DNA, the CDR3 is TGTGCCAGCAGCCGGCAAGAGACCCAGTACTTC. Translated, it gives CASSRQETQYF. The V call is TRBV5-4, the J call TRBJ2-5; no reliable D call. CDR1 and CDR2 (germline): SGHNT, YYREEE (reference sequence). The V end lost 4 bases, the J end lost 2 bases, and 3 bases lay between the germline ends. There are 11 residues in the CDR3.

This chain uses TRBV6-5 with TRBJ2-3; TRBD1 matches 7 bases. V gave up 6 bases and J gave up 2 bases; unmatched junction bases: 5. Germline values: CDR1 MNHEY, CDR2 SVGAGI. The CDR3 length is 14 residues. For the CDR3, the DNA is TGTGCCAGCAGACCCGACAGGGCCACAGATACGCAGTATTTT. It is translated as CASRPDRATDTQYF.

Details on this clone: One junction end does not reproduce the germline sequence, and a read error may be involved. The rearrangement links TRBV28 to TRBJ2-7; D uncertain. Germline loops: CDR1 MDHEN, CDR2 SYDVKM. The CDR3 contains 14 residues. The CDR3 protein is CASMGAVFSYGQYF. CDR3 sequence (DNA): TGTGCCAGCATGGGTGCGGTCTTCTCCTACGGGCAGTACTTC.

The V call is TRBV6-6, the J call TRBJ1-1; a weak D match, TRBD1 (5 bases). This CDR3 contains 12 residues. Trimming left V 8 bases short and J 6 bases short, with 13 bases between. CDR1 MNHNY and CDR2 SVGAGI come from the germline V gene (reference sequence). CDR3 sequence: CASGPRQSEAFF. For the CDR3, the DNA is TGTGCCAGCGGCCCCCGACAGTCTGAAGCTTTCTTT.

This chain uses TRBV5-1 with TRBJ2-7; unclear D gene. CDR1 is SGHRS, CDR2 YFSETQ, per germline. The CDR3 length is 13 residues. V lost 2 bases to trimming and J lost 2 bases, with 8 bases between them. The CDR3 loop is CASSLEQTYEQYF. CDR3 nucleotide sequence: TGCGCCAGCAGCTTAGAACAGACCTACGAGCAGTACTTC.

This sequence joins TRBV30 and TRBJ2-5; 8 bases match TRBD1. The J call is uncertain, as TRBJ2-7 better fits the DNA end. Germline CDR1 GTSNPN, CDR2 SVGIG (reference sequence). There are 13 residues in the CDR3. The CDR3, as DNA: TGTGCCTGGAGCGGGACAGGAGTCTACGAGCAGTACTTC. Translated, it gives CAWSGTGVYEQYF.

This chain links TRBV5-1 with TRBJ1-1; D gene uncertain. CDR3 length: 15 amino acids. The ends were cut back, 4 bases at V and 2 bases at J, with 15 bases in the middle. Germline V gives CDR1 SGHRS, CDR2 YFSETQ. The DNA for the CDR3 is TGCGCCAGCAGCAACATCCGGGGTATTAACACTGAAGCTTTCTTT. Protein: CASSNIRGINTEAFF.

This clone was found a few times. The chain couples TRBV6-5 to TRBJ2-2; unclear D gene. CDR1 MNHEY and CDR2 SVGAGI come from the germline V gene. The CDR3 has 15 amino acids. V was pared by 6 bases and J by 6 bases, with 17 bases between. CDR3 in amino acids: CASSKTEPGPGELFF. The CDR3 coding sequence is TGTGCCAGCAGCAAGACCGAACCTGGGCCCGGGGAGCTGTTTTTT.

This clone was picked up one time. This chain connects TRBV28 to TRBJ2-7, with TRBD1 identical over 9 bases. This CDR3 has 15 residues. Germline CDR1 and CDR2: MDHEN and SYDVKM. V shed 0 bases, J shed 5 bases, and the junction held 5 bases outside the gene matches. CDR3 DNA sequence: TGTGCCAGCAGTTTATGGAGGACAGGGGAGGACGAGCAGTACTTC. Translating gives CASSLWRTGEDEQYF.